These 18 T cell receptor beta chains share one sample of origin, sequenced in a study of PD-1 blockade in classical Hodgkin lymphoma. As to time point: cycle 4 day 1 (C4D1), after five to seven weeks of nivolumab. Each patient's relapse followed autologous stem cell transplantation, and brentuximab vedotin exposure varied. Magnetic negative selection purified CD4+ T cells from thawed PBMCs. Here immunoSEQ multiplex PCR was the method, and the copy in TCRdb shows in-frame clones only, minus some. Counted here are 15,000 to 20,000 clones, 75% to 90% occurring once; the ten biggest clones make up roughly 2.8%. Sequencing used CD4+ T cells from blood, obtained before the fourth cycle of nivolumab. The source is a human donor with classical Hodgkin lymphoma.

The chain is built from TRBV19 and TRBJ2-5; D not certain. The CDR3 totals 13 residues. In germline, CDR1 is LNHDA, CDR2 SQIVND (reference sequence). V lost 10 bases and J 4 bases, leaving 16 bases between the germline ends. The CDR3 is CATAPGSRETQYF. In DNA, the CDR3 is TGTGCCACGGCACCCGGGTCCCGAGAGACCCAGTACTTC.

The chain has TRBV7-2 and TRBJ2-3; D may be TRBD2 (6 bases). Germline V CDR1 and CDR2: SGHTA, FQGNSA. V shed 5 bases and J shed 1 base, with 13 bases lying between them. This CDR3 has 15 amino acids. CDR3 bases: TGTGCCAGCAGCCCAATAGCGGAGGGCACAGATACGCAGTATTTT. It yields the protein CASSPIAEGTDTQYF.

This rearrangement joins TRBV11-2 to TRBJ2-7, with D possibly being TRBD1 (6 bases). Per the germline V gene, CDR1 is SGHAT and CDR2 is FQNNGV. The CDR3 totals 14 residues. V dropped 5 bases and J dropped 6 bases, with 17 bases sitting between them. CDR3 DNA: TGTGCCAGCAGCCGAATGACAGGCCGGGGCGAGCAGTACTTC. Translating it yields CASSRMTGRGEQYF.

V and J are TRBV18 and TRBJ2-3; 9 bases fit TRBD1. Germline V gene data show CDR1 as KGHSH and CDR2 as LQKENI. V gave up 1 base and J gave up 3 bases; unmatched junction bases: 5. The CDR3 length is 16 residues. CDR3 nucleotide sequence: TGTGCCAGCTCACCACTCGGGACAGGGAGTACAGATACGCAGTATTTT. Its translation: CASSPLGTGSTDTQYF.

This sequence joins TRBV18 and TRBJ2-5; 8 positions agree with TRBD1. Per germline, CDR1 KGHSH and CDR2 LQKENI. The CDR3 runs 15 residues. J gave up 5 bases and V 6 bases, and 11 bases lay outside the gene matches. This CDR3 is CASSGQGARTETQYF. The CDR3, as DNA: TGTGCCAGCTCCGGACAGGGTGCGAGGACGGAGACCCAGTACTTC.

The chain uses TRBV7-9 and TRBJ2-1; possibly TRBD2 for D (6 bases). CDR1 and CDR2 from the germline V gene are SEHNR and FQNEAQ (reference sequence). The CDR3 has 14 residues. The ends were cut back, 7 bases at V and 1 base at J, with 11 bases in the middle. The CDR3 protein is CASIGTGSYNEQFF. Written as DNA, the CDR3 is TGTGCCAGCATAGGGACTGGGTCCTACAATGAGCAGTTCTTC.

This clone was recorded only once. J is TRBJ1-5 and V is TRBV19; D gene unclear. CDR3 length: 15 residues. V was shortened by 3 bases and J by 5 bases, with 14 bases between the two germline ends. Germline values: CDR1 LNHDA, CDR2 SQIVND (reference sequence). The CDR3 DNA reads as TGTGCCAGTAGTATCAACGGGTCGCCGGATCAGCCCCAGCATTTT. Translation: CASSINGSPDQPQHF.

The chain employs TRBV6-1 and TRBJ2-3; weak D call: TRBD2 (5 bases). This CDR3 has 16 amino acids. Between the trimmed V and J ends, which lost 4 bases and 0 bases, there was a span of 14 bases. Germline lookup yields CDR1 MNHNS and CDR2 SASEGT. CDR3 residues: CASSVLPSSSTDTQYF. CDR3 coding DNA: TGTGCCAGCAGTGTCCTCCCTAGCTCCAGCACAGATACGCAGTATTTT.

V and J are TRBV10-3 and TRBJ2-5; perhaps TRBD2 as D (6 bases). The CDR3 totals 13 residues. Germline V gives CDR1 ENHRY, CDR2 SYGVKD. Trimming shortened V by 4 bases and J by 1 base, and 7 bases separated the two germline ends. The CDR3 region is CAISVGGQETQYF. CDR3 nucleotides: TGTGCCATCAGTGTGGGGGGCCAAGAGACCCAGTACTTC.

The rearrangement links TRBV6-5 to TRBJ2-7, with no clear D. Germline V CDR1 and CDR2: MNHEY, SVGAGI. V was cut by 6 bases and J by 0 bases, with 9 bases left in between. This CDR3 has 13 amino acids. CDR3 loop: CASRSESSYEQYF. CDR3 coding DNA: TGTGCCAGCAGGTCGGAGAGCTCCTACGAGCAGTACTTC.

The chain links TRBV5-1 to TRBJ1-1, with 7 bases that match TRBD1. This CDR3 contains 14 residues. Trimming took 4 bases from V and 5 from J; bases not matched to a gene: 8. Germline V gene lookup returns CDR1 SGHRS and CDR2 YFSETQ. The CDR3 DNA follows: TGCGCCAGCAGCGTACAGGGGTTAGGTACTGAAGCTTTCTTT. Translation gives CASSVQGLGTEAFF.

The rearrangement links TRBV7-9 to TRBJ2-6, with D tentatively TRBD2 (5 bases). Germline loops: CDR1 SEHNR, CDR2 FQNEAQ (reference sequence). V gave up 5 bases and J gave up 0 bases, with 8 bases separating them. The CDR3 is made up of 15 amino acids. The CDR3 nucleotides are TGTGCCAGCAGCCATACTAGCTCTGGGGCCAACGTCCTGACTTTC. Translated: CASSHTSSGANVLTF.

This chain connects TRBV5-1 to TRBJ2-2; 8 bases align to TRBD2. The V gene's germline CDR1 is SGHRS and CDR2 YFSETQ. The CDR3 runs to 17 residues. V lost 4 bases to trimming and J lost 1 base; unmatched junction nucleotides: 9. As DNA, the CDR3 is TGCGCCAGCAGCCCGGACGGGAGGGCCGTGAACACCGGGGAGCTGTTTTTT. As protein: CASSPDGRAVNTGELFF. Supplemented by reference TRBV5-1 and TRBJ2-2, the full variable domain reads KAGVTQTPRYLIKTRGQQVTLSCSPISGHRSVSWYQQTPGQGLQFLFEYFSETQRNKGNFPGRFSGRQFSNSRSEMNVSTLELGDSALYLCASSPDGRAVNTGELFFGEGSRLTVL.

This chain connects TRBV28 to TRBJ2-4; the D is unclear. CDR3 size: 13 residues. The germline V gene encodes CDR1 MDHEN and CDR2 SYDVKM. V lost 4 bases to trimming and J lost 9 bases, with 13 bases between them. This CDR3 reads CASSSPLWSIQYF. The CDR3 region has the DNA TGTGCCAGCAGTTCTCCCCTATGGAGCATTCAGTACTTC.

CDR3 sequence reads: CASRDTGRGANVLTF. CDR3 bases: TGTGCCAGTCGGGACACAGGGAGAGGGGCCAACGTCCTGACTTTC. V and J are TRBV19 and TRBJ2-6; the D gene is possibly TRBD1 (6 bases). Germline lookup yields CDR1 LNHDA and CDR2 SQIVND (reference sequence). CDR3 length: 15 residues. V shed 8 bases and J shed 4 bases, with 15 bases lying between them.

This chain uses TRBV6-1 with TRBJ2-1; D might be TRBD1 (5 bases). CDR1 and CDR2 (germline): MNHNS, SASEGT. This CDR3 spans 17 amino acids. Trimming stripped 1 base from V and 9 bases from J, with 22 bases between. Here the CDR3 DNA reads TGTGCCAGCAGTGAAGGGCCAGGGCTTTCTACAAGGGCTGAGCAGTTCTTC. The encoded protein is CASSEGPGLSTRAEQFF.

The chain is built from TRBV19 and TRBJ2-5; no clear D gene. Trimming pared 4 bases from V and 2 bases from J, leaving 8 bases between. The CDR3 length is 13 residues. CDR1 and CDR2 from the germline V gene are LNHDA and SQIVND (reference sequence). The CDR3 protein is CASSTREQETQYF. The CDR3 DNA is TGTGCCAGTAGTACCCGAGAGCAAGAGACCCAGTACTTC.

This clone was picked up a small number of times. This chain connects TRBV5-1 to TRBJ2-1; TRBD2 matches 12 bases. After removal of 0 bases from V and 8 bases from J, the junction contained 9 bases not matched to a gene. Germline loops: CDR1 SGHRS, CDR2 YFSETQ. CDR3 length: 17 amino acids. The CDR3 region is CASSLGLAGVWSDEQFF. CDR3 sequence (DNA): TGCGCCAGCAGCTTGGGACTAGCGGGGGTGTGGTCCGATGAGCAGTTCTTC.